This T cell receptor (beta chain) is from a study of blood T cell repertoires in COVID-19. Study summary: Collection of acute and convalescent COVID-19 samples took place in the United States, Italy and Spain. From T cells, B-cell-depleted T cells, or PBMCs came the material, which was cDNA or gDNA.

In the original analysis: Using reference gene primer amplification, nucleated cell counts were estimated. Measured with immunoSEQ multiplex PCR; TCRdb has only the in-frame clones, and not every one. D and trimming were read from the DNA, whereas the V and J calls and clone size are those reported in that table. This table holds around 150,000 clones, approximately 80% found once. The CDR3 runs to 18 residues. In germline, CDR1 is PRHDT, CDR2 FYEKMQ (reference sequence). Trimming left V 2 bases short and J 3 bases short, with 21 bases between. Sequencing was performed on peripheral blood. The receptor comes from a woman aged 45-59 years with acute or convalescent COVID-19. The chain carries TRBV13 and TRBJ2-3; possible D gene TRBD2, 6 bases. The CDR3: CASSLSRSIRDSTDTQYF. CDR3 bases: TGTGCCAGCAGCTTATCTCGCAGTATCCGGGACTCTACAGATACGCAGTATTTT.